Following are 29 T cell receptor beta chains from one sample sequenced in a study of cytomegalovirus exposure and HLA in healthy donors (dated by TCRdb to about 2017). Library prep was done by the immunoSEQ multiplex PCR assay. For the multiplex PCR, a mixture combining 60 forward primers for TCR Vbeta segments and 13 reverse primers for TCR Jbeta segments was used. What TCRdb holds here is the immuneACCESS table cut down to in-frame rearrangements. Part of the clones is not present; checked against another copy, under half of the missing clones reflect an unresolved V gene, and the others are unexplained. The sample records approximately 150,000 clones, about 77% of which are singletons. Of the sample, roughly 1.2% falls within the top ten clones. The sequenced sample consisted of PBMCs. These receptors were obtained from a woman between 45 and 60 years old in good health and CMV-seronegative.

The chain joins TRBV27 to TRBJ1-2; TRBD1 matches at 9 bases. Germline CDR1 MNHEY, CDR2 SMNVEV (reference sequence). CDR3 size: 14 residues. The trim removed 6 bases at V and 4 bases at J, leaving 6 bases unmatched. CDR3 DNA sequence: TGTGCCAGCAGGCAACCGGGACAGGGCTATGGCTACACCTTC. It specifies CASRQPGQGYGYTF.

CDR3 nucleotides: TGTGCCTGGATGGGGGGGGGCAATCAGCCCCAGCATTTT. It codes for CAWMGGGNQPQHF. This chain connects TRBV30 to TRBJ1-5; TRBD1 might be the D (5 bases). CDR3 length: 13 residues. Germline CDR1 and CDR2: GTSNPN and SVGIG (reference sequence). V lost 4 bases to trimming and J lost 2 bases, with 9 bases between them.

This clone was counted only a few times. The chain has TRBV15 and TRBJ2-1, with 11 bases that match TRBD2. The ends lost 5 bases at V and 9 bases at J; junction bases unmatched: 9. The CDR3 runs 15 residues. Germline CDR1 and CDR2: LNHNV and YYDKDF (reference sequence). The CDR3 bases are TGTGCCACCAGCTGGGGACTAGCGGACCGACTTGAGCAGTTCTTC. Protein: CATSWGLADRLEQFF.

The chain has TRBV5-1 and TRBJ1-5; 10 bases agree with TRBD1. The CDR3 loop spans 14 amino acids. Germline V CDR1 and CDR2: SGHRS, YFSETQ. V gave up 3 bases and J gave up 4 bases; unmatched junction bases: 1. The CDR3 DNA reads TGCGCCAGCAGCTGGACAGGGGGAAATCAGCCCCAGCATTTT. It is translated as CASSWTGGNQPQHF.

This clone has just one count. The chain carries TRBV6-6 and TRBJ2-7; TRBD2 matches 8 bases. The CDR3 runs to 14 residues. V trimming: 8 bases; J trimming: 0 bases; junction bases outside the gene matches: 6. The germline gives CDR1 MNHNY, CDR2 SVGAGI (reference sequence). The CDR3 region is CASHYSGVSYEQYF. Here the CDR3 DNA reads TGTGCCAGCCATTATAGCGGGGTCTCCTACGAGCAGTACTTC.

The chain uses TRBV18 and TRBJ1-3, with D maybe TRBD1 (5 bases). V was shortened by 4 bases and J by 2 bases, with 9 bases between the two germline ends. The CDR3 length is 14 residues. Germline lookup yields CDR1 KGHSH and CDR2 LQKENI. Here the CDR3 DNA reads TGTGCCAGCTCACACGACAGTGCTGGAAACACCATATATTTT. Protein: CASSHDSAGNTIYF.

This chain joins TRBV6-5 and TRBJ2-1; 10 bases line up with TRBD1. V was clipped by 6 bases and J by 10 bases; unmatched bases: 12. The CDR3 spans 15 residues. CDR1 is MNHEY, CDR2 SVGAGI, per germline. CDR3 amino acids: CASRRQGAHPGEQFF. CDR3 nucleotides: TGTGCCAGCAGAAGACAGGGGGCGCACCCAGGCGAGCAGTTCTTC.

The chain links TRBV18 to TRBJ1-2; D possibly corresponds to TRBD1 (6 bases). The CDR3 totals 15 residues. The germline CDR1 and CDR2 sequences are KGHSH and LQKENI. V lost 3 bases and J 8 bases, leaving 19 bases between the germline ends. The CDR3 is CASSPLETGGYGYTF. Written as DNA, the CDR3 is TGTGCCAGCTCACCCCTGGAGACAGGAGGTTACGGCTACACCTTC.

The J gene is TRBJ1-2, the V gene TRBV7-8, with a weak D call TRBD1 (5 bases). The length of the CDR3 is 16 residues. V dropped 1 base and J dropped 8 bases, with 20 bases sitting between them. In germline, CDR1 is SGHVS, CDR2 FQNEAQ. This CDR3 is CASSLGGGVQGGGYTF. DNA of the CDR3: TGTGCCAGCAGCTTAGGGGGCGGAGTGCAGGGAGGAGGCTACACCTTC.

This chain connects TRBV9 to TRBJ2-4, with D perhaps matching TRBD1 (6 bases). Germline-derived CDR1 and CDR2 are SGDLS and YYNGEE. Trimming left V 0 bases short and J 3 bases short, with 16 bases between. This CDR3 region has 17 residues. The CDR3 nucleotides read TGTGCCAGCAGCGTAGGGGGGCCTTCGTTGGGCAAAAACATTCAGTACTTC. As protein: CASSVGGPSLGKNIQYF.

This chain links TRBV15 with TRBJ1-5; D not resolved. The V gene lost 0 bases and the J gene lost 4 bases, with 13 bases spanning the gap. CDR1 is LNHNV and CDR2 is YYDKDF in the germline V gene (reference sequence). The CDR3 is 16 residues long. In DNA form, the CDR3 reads TGTGCCACCAGCAGAGATTATGGTGGGGAGAATCAGCCCCAGCATTTT. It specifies CATSRDYGGENQPQHF.

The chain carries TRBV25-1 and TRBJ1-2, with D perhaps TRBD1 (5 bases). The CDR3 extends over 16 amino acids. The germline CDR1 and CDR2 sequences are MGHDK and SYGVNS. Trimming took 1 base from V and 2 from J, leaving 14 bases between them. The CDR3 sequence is CASSEWEVRANYGYTF. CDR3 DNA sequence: TGTGCCAGCAGTGAATGGGAGGTCAGGGCCAACTATGGCTACACCTTC.

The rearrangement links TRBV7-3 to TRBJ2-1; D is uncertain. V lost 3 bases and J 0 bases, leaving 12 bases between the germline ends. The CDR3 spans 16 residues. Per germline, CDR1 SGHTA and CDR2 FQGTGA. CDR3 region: CASSLRLSASYNEQFF. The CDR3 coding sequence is TGTGCCAGCAGCTTGAGGCTCAGCGCCTCCTACAATGAGCAGTTCTTC.

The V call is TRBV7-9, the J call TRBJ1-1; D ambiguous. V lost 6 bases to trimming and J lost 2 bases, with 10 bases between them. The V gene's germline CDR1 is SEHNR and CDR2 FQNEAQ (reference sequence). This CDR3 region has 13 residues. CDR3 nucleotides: TGTGCCAGCAGTTTACAGTCAAACACTGAAGCTTTCTTT. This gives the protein CASSLQSNTEAFF.

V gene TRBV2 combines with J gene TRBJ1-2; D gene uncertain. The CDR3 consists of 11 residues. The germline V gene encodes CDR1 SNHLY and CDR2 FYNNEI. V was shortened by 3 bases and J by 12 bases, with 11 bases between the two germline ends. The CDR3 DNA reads TGTGCCAGCAGTGAGGAGGCAACGGACACCTTC. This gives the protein CASSEEATDTF.

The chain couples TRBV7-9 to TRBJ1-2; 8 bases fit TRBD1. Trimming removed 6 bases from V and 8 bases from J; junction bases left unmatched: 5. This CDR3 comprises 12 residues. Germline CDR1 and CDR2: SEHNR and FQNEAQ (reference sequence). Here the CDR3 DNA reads TGTGCCAGCAGTCTGACAGGGGTAGGCTACACCTTC. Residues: CASSLTGVGYTF.

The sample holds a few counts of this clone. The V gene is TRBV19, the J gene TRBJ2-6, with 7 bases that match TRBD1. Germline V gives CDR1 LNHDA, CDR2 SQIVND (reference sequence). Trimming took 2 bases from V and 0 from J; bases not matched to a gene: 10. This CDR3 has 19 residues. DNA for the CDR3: TGTGCCAGTAGTATAAGACGAGACAGGGCTTTCTCTGGGGCCAACGTCCTGACTTTC. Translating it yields CASSIRRDRAFSGANVLTF.

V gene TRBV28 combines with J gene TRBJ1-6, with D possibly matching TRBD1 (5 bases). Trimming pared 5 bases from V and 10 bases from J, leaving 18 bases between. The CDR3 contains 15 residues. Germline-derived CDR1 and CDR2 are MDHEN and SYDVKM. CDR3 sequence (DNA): TGTGCCAGCAGTCTAACCGGGGGGTCGGTCTCACCCCTCCACTTT. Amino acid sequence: CASSLTGGSVSPLHF.

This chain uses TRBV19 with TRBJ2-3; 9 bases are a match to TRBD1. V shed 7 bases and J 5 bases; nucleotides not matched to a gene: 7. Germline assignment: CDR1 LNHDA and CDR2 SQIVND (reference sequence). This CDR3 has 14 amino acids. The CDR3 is CASNPGQGEDTQYF. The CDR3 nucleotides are TGTGCCAGTAATCCGGGACAGGGCGAAGATACGCAGTATTTT.

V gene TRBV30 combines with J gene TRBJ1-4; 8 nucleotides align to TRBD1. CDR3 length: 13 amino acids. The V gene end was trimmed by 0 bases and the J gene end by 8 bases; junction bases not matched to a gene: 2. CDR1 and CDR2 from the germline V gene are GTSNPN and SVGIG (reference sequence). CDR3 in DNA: TGTGCCTGGAGTGTACGACAGGGGGAAAAACTGTTTTTT. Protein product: CAWSVRQGEKLFF. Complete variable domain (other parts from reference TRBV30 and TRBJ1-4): SQTIHQWPATLVQPVGSPLSLECTVEGTSNPNLYWYRQAAGRGLQLLFYSVGIGQISSEVPQNLSASRPQDRQFILSSKKLLLSDSGFYLCAWSVRQGEKLFFGSGTQLSVL.

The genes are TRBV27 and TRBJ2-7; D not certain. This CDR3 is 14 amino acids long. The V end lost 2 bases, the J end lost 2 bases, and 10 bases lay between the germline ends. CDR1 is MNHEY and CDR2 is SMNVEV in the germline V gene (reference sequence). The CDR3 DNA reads TGTGCCAGCAGTTTAGGAGTACGGCCCTACGAGCAGTACTTC. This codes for CASSLGVRPYEQYF.

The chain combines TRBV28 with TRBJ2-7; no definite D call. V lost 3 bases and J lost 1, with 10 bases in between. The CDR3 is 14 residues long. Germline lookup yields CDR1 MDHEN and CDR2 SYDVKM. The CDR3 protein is CASSFSGASYEQYF. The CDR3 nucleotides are TGTGCCAGCAGTTTTTCGGGTGCGTCCTACGAGCAGTACTTC.

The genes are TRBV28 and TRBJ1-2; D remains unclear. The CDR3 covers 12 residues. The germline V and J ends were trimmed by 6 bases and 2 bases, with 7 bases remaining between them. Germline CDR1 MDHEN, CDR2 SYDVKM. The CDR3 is CASSAGNYGYTF. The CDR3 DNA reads TGTGCCAGCAGCGCGGGGAACTATGGCTACACCTTC.

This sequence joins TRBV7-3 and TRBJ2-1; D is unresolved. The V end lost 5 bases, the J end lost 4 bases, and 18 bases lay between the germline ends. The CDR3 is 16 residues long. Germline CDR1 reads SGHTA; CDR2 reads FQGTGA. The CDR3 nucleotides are TGTGCCAGCAGCCCCCTCTCCGGTGGTCCTTACAATGAGCAGTTCTTC. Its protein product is CASSPLSGGPYNEQFF.

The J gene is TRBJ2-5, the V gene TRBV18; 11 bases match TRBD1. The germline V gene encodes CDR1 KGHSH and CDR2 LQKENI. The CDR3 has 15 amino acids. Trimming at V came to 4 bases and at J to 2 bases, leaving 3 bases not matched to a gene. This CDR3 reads CASSRGTGGQETQYF. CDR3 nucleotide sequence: TGTGCCAGCTCACGTGGGACAGGGGGTCAAGAGACCCAGTACTTC.

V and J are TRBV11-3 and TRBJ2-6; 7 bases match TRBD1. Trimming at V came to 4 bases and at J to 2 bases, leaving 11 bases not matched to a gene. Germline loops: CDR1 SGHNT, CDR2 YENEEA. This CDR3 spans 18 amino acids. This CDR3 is CASSSGQEASPGANVLTF. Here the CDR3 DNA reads TGTGCCAGCAGCTCTGGACAGGAAGCTTCTCCTGGGGCCAACGTCCTGACTTTC.

The CDR3, as DNA: TGTGCCAGCTCACCACCTCCCGTTCCTGGGGCCAACGTCCTGACTTTC. Translating it yields CASSPPPVPGANVLTF. The chain links TRBV18 to TRBJ2-6, with D unresolved. The CDR3 contains 16 residues. The V end lost 0 bases, the J end lost 2 bases, and 8 bases lay between the germline ends. Germline V gene lookup returns CDR1 KGHSH and CDR2 LQKENI.

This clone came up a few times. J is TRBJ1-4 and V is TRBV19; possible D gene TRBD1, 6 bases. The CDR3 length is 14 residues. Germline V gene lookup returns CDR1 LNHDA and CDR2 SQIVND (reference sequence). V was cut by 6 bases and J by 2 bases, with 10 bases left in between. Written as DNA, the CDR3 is TGTGCCAGTAGGACAGGTCAGACTAATGAAAAACTGTTTTTT. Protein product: CASRTGQTNEKLFF. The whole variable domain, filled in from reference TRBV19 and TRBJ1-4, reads DGGITQSPKYLFRKEGQNVTLSCEQNLNHDAMYWYRQDPGQGLRLIYYSQIVNDFQKGDIAEGYSVSREKKESFPLTVTSAQKNPTAFYLCASRTGQTNEKLFFGSGTQLSVL.

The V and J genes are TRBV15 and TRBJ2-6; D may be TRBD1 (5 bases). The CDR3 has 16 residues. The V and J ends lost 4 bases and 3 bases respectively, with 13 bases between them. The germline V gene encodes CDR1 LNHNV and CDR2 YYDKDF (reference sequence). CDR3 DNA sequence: TGTGCCACCAGCACCCGGTCAGGGATTGGGGCCAACGTCCTGACTTTC. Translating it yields CATSTRSGIGANVLTF. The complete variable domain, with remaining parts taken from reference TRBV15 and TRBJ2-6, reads DAMVIQNPRYQVTQFGKPVTLSCSQTLNHNVMYWYQQKSSQAPKLLFHYYDKDFNNEADTPDNFQSRRPNTSFCFLDIRSPGLGDTAMYLCATSTRSGIGANVLTFGAGSRLTVL.